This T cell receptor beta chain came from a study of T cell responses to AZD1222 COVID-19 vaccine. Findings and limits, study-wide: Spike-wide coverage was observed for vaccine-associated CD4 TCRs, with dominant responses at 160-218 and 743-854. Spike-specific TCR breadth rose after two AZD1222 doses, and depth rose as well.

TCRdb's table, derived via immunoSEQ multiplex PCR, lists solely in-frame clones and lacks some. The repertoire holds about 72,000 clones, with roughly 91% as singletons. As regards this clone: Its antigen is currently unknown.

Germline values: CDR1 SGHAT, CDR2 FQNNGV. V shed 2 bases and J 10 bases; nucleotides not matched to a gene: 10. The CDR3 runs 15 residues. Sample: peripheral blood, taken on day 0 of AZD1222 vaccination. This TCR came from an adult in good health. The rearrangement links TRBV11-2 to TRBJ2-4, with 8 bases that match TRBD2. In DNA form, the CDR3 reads TGTGCCAGCAGCTTATGGAGCGGGGGCGCCACGATTCAGTACTTC. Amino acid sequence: CASSLWSGGATIQYF.